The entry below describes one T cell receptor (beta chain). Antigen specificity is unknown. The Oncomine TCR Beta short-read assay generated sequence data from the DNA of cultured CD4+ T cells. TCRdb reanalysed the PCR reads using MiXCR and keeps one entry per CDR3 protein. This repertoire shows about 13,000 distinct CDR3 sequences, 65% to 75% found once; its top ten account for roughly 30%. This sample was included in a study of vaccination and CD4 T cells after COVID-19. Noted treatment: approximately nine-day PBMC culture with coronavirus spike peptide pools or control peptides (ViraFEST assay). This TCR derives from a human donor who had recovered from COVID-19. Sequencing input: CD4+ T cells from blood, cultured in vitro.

The CDR3 DNA is TGTGCCACCAGCCCAGGGCCGAACACTGAAGCTTTCTTT. Amino acids: CATSPGPNTEAFF. This rearrangement joins TRBV15 to TRBJ1-1; D might be TRBD1 (5 bases). The germline V gene has CDR1 LNHNV and CDR2 YYDKDF (reference sequence). The V gene lost 5 bases and the J gene lost 1 base, with 8 bases spanning the gap. The CDR3 is 13 amino acids. Full variable domain (rest looked up from reference TRBV15 and TRBJ1-1): DAMVIQNPRYQVTQFGKPVTLSCSQTLNHNVMYWYQQKSSQAPKLLFHYYDKDFNNEADTPDNFQSRRPNTSFCFLDIRSPGLGDTAMYLCATSPGPNTEAFFGQGTRLTVV.